The 7 T cell receptor beta chains in this list originate from one sample, sequenced in a study of identical twins. TCRdb redid the calling of the 5' RACE reads with MiXCR, one entry per CDR3 protein. There are approximately 700,000 distinct CDR3 sequences in the sample; around 6% occur only once, and roughly 1.8% lies in the top ten. Sequencing was performed on naive T cells sorted from blood. Receptors were obtained from a man younger than 35 in good health.

This clonotype was counted many times. The chain has TRBV9 and TRBJ2-3, with 8 nucleotides matching TRBD2. Germline V CDR1 and CDR2: SGDLS, YYNGEE. V dropped 2 bases and J dropped 0; count of bases not matched to a gene: 5. This CDR3 contains 16 residues. Here the CDR3 DNA reads TGTGCCAGCAGCGTCTGGGCTAGCGGGAGCACAGATACGCAGTATTTT. Amino acid sequence: CASSVWASGSTDTQYF.

This clonotype was picked up many times. The genes are TRBV25-1 and TRBJ1-4, with D maybe TRBD1 (5 bases). With 5 bases removed from V and 8 bases from J, the gap between germline ends came to 18 bases. The germline CDR1 and CDR2 sequences are MGHDK and SYGVNS. This CDR3 spans 15 amino acids. The CDR3 is CASSQDGAGREKLFF. CDR3 nucleotides: TGTGCCAGCAGTCAAGACGGGGCGGGGAGAGAAAAACTGTTTTTT.

This clonotype has a count of ten or more. This sequence joins TRBV5-1 and TRBJ2-1; D tentatively reads TRBD1 or TRBD2 (5 bases each). The CDR3 is made up of 12 amino acids. Germline V gene sequence: CDR1 SGHRS, CDR2 YFSETQ. V was pared by 4 bases and J by 10 bases, with 12 bases between. The CDR3 DNA reads TGCGCCAGCAGCGTTCCGGGACGAGAGCAGTTCTTC. This gives the protein CASSVPGREQFF.

This clonotype was seen at least ten times. V gene TRBV3-1 combines with J gene TRBJ2-7; D remains unclear. Per the germline V gene, CDR1 is LGHDT and CDR2 is YNNKEL (reference sequence). The V end lost 2 bases, the J end lost 7 bases, and 6 bases lay between the germline ends. The length of the CDR3 is 11 residues. CDR3 sequence (DNA): TGTGCCAGCAGCCAACTACTAGAGCAGTACTTC. Translating gives CASSQLLEQYF.

The rearrangement links TRBV10-3 to TRBJ2-1; D is perhaps TRBD1 (5 bases). Between the trimmed V and J ends, which lost 3 bases and 10 bases, there was a span of 10 bases. The germline V gene has CDR1 ENHRY and CDR2 SYGVKD. There are 12 residues in the CDR3. The CDR3: CAISEEPGEQFF. CDR3 DNA: TGTGCCATCAGTGAAGAGCCAGGGGAGCAGTTCTTC.

A few counts support this clonotype. V is TRBV4-1 and J is TRBJ1-4; D uncertain. In germline, CDR1 is MGHRA, CDR2 YSYEKL. CDR3 size: 16 residues. V was cut by 1 base and J by 7 bases, with 16 bases left in between. DNA of the CDR3: TGCGCCAGCAGCCAAGGAAACAGCGCGTTGGGTGAAAAACTGTTTTTT. It codes for CASSQGNSALGEKLFF.

This clonotype was found many times. The V call is TRBV21-1, the J call TRBJ2-5; no check of the table's D call, TRBD1, against the DNA was made. TRBV21-1 is a documented pseudogene. The CDR3 contains 15 residues. CDR3 in amino acids: CASSHSRLARGTQYF. CDR3 DNA sequence: TGTGCCAGCAGCCACAGCAGGCTAGCAAGGGGGACCCAGTACTTC.